This T cell receptor beta chain comes out of a study of blood T cell repertoires in COVID-19. Across the study: The United States, Italy and Spain supplied acute and convalescent COVID-19 samples. T cells, B-cell-depleted T cells, or PBMCs supplied cDNA or gDNA.

CDR3 length equals 18 residues. Germline CDR1 and CDR2: MGHRA and YSYEKL. With V trimmed by 1 base and J by 8 bases, 16 bases remained unmatched. In the authors' methods: The authors estimated nucleated cell counts from reference gene primer amplification. TCRdb keeps only in-frame clones here, not all; method: immunoSEQ multiplex PCR. The V and J calls and clone size are taken from that table; D and trimming were inferred from the DNA. The table records roughly 180,000 clones, around 85% of them present only once. This chain connects TRBV4-1 to TRBJ2-1; 8 nucleotides align to TRBD2. What was sequenced was peripheral blood. The sequence was collected from a man between 60 and 70 years old who had recovered from COVID-19. The DNA for the CDR3 is TGCGCCAGCAGCCAAGGGGGGTGGAGCGGGGGTGCGTGGGATGAGCAGTTCTTC. This encodes CASSQGGWSGGAWDEQFF.